This record looks at one T cell receptor (beta chain) sequence and its context. This specimen belongs to a study of T cell responses to AZD1222 COVID-19 vaccine. The V end was cut by 4 bases, the J end by 7 bases, with 12 bases between. The CDR3 loop spans 13 amino acids. Germline V gives CDR1 SGHRS, CDR2 YFSETQ. The repertoire was sequenced with immunoSEQ multiplex PCR; TCRdb's copy has only in-frame clones and lacks some. The sample has some 140,000 clones; about 92% are singletons. The chain couples TRBV5-1 to TRBJ2-1, with D hard to call. This receptor was taken from an adult in good health. The sample here was peripheral blood, taken on day 0 of AZD1222 vaccination. In DNA, the CDR3 is TGCGCCAGCAGCCCCATTGGGCGGAATGAGCAGTTCTTC. It translates to CASSPIGRNEQFF.